This T cell receptor (beta chain) was captured in a study of early T cells in non-severe SARS-CoV-2 infection. CDR1 is LGHDT, CDR2 YNNKEL, per germline (reference sequence). V was trimmed by 1 base and J by 1 base, leaving 8 bases between them. The CDR3 totals 16 residues. Each CDR3 protein gets one entry after TCRdb re-called the 5' RACE reads with MiXCR. The sample lists about 81,000 distinct CDR3 sequences, 6% to 7% occurring once. A few counts support this clonotype. The specimen sequenced was whole blood. This receptor was obtained from an adult who was a healthcare worker with PCR-confirmed SARS-CoV-2 infection or an uninfected control (not recorded which). V gene TRBV3-1 combines with J gene TRBJ2-6; D not certain. CDR3 loop: CASSQATLSGANVLTF. DNA of the CDR3: TGTGCCAGCAGCCAAGCCACACTATCTGGGGCCAACGTCCTGACTTTC.